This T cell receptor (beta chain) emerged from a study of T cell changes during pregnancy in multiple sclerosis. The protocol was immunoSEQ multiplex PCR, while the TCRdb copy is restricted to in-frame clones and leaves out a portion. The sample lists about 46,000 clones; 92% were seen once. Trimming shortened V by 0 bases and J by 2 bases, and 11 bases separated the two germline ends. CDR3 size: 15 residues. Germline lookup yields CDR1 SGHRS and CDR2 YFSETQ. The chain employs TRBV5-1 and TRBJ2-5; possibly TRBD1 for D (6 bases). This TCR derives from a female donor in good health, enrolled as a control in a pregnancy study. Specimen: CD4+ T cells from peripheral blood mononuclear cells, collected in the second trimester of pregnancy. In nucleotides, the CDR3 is TGCGCCAGCAGCTTGGTAGGGACATATCAAGAGACCCAGTACTTC. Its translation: CASSLVGTYQETQYF.